The entry that follows covers one T cell receptor beta chain sequence. The sample belongs to a study of cytomegalovirus exposure and HLA in healthy donors. V shed 3 bases and J shed 6 bases, with 17 bases lying between them. The CDR3 is made up of 16 amino acids. Germline-derived CDR1 and CDR2 are LGHNA and YSLEER. PCR employed 60 Vbeta and 13 Jbeta primers. Sequencing used immunoSEQ multiplex PCR; TCRdb keeps in-frame clones, though not all of them. The data hold around 130,000 clones, with around four fifths observed a single time. Sequencing used PBMCs. The clonotype originates from a boy aged 10-17 years in good health and CMV-seronegative. This chain connects TRBV4-3 to TRBJ1-4, with D possibly being TRBD1 (5 bases). This CDR3 is CASSQGGATPYEKLFF. CDR3 in DNA: TGCGCCAGCAGCCAGGGAGGGGCCACACCCTATGAAAAACTGTTTTTT.